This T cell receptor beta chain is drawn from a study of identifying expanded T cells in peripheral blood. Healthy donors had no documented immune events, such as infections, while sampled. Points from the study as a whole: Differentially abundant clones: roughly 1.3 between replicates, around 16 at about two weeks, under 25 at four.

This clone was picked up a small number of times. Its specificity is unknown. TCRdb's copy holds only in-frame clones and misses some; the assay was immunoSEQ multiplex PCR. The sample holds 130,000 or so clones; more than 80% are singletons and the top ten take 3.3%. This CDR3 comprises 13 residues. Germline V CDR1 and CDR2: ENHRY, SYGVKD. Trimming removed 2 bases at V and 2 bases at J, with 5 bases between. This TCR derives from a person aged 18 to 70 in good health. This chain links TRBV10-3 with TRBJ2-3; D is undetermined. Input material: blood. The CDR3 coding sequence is TGTGCCATCAGTGAGCCCCACACAGATACGCAGTATTTT. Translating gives CAISEPHTDTQYF.